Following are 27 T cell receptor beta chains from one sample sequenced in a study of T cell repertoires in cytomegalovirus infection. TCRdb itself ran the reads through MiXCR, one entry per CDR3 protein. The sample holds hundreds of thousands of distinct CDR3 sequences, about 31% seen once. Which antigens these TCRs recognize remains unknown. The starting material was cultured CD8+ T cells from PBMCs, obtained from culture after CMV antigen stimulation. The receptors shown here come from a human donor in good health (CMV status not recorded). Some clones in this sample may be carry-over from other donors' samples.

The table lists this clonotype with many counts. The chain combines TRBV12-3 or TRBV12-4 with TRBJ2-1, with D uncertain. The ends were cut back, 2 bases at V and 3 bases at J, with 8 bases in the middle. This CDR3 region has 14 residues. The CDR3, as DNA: TGTGCCAGCAGTTTAAGCTTAGGCTACAATGAGCAGTTCTTC. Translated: CASSLSLGYNEQFF.

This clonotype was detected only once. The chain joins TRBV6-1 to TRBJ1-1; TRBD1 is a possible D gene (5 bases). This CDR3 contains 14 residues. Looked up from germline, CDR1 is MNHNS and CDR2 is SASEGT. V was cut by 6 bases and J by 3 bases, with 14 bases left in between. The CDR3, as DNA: TGTGCCAGCAGCGACAACGGGGGGGACACTGAAGCTTTCTTT. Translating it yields CASSDNGGDTEAFF.

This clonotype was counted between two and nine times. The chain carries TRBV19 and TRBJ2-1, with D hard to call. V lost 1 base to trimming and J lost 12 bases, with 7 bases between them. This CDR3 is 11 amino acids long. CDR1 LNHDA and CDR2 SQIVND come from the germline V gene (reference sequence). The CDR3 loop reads CASSIGGVQFF. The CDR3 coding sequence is TGTGCCAGTAGTATAGGGGGTGTGCAGTTCTTC.

CDR3 sequence (DNA): TGTGCCAGCAGTGAAGCACCATTTAGAGGTGGCACTGAAGCTTTCTTT. Residues: CASSEAPFRGGTEAFF. The chain links TRBV2 to TRBJ1-1; D gene unclear. Germline CDR1 and CDR2: SNHLY and FYNNEI. The CDR3 is 16 amino acids. Trimming stripped 0 bases from V and 4 bases from J, with 15 bases between.

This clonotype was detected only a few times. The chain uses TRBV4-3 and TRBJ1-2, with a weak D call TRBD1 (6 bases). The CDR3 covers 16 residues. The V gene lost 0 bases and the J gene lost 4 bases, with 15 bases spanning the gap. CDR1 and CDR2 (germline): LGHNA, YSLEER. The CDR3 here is CASSQDGTQGPYGYTF. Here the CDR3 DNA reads TGCGCCAGCAGCCAAGATGGGACTCAGGGGCCCTATGGCTACACCTTC.

The CDR3: CATQRRQNTGELFF. The CDR3 DNA is TGTGCCACCCAGAGGCGGCAAAACACCGGGGAGCTGTTTTTT. The V gene is TRBV2, the J gene TRBJ2-2, with unresolved D. The ends were cut back, 10 bases at V and 2 bases at J, with 14 bases in the middle. The CDR3 contains 14 residues. Germline V gene data show CDR1 as SNHLY and CDR2 as FYNNEI. Complete variable domain (other parts from reference TRBV2 and TRBJ2-2): EPEVTQTPSHQVTQMGQEVILRCVPISNHLYFYWYRQILGQKVEFLVSFYNNEISEKSEIFDDQFSVERPDGSNFTLKIRSTKLEDSAMYFCATQRRQNTGELFFGEGSRLTVL.

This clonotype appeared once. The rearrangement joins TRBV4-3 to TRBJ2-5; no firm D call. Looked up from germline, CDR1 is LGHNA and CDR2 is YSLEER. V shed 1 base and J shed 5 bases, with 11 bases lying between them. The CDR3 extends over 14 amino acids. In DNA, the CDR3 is TGCGCCAGCAGCCAAGTCCTTGGGGTTGAGACCCAGTACTTC. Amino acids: CASSQVLGVETQYF.

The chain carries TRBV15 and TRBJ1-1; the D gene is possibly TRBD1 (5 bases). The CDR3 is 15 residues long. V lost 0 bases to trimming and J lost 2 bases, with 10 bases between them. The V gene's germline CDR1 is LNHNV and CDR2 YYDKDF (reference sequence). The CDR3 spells CATSRDGGPNTEAFF. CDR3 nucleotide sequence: TGTGCCACCAGCAGAGACGGGGGACCTAACACTGAAGCTTTCTTT.

The CDR3 coding sequence is TGTGCCAGCAGTTCACCGGGACTTCAGTATTTT. Amino acids: CASSSPGLQYF. The rearrangement joins TRBV12-3 or TRBV12-4 to TRBJ2-3, with D perhaps TRBD2 (6 bases). The V and J ends lost 4 bases and 12 bases respectively, with 11 bases between them. The CDR3 is 11 residues long.

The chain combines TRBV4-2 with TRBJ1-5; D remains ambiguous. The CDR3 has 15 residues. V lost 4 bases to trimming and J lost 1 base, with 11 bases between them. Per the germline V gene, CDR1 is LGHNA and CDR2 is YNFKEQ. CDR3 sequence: CASSPSPESNQPQHF. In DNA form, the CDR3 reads TGTGCCAGCAGCCCATCCCCTGAGAGCAATCAGCCCCAGCATTTT.

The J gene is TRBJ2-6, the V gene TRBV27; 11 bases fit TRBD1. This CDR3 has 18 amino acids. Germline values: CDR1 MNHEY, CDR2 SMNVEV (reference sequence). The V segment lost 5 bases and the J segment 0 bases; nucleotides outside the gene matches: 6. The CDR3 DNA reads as TGTGCCAGCAGTGAAGCCGGGACAGGGGGCTCTGGGGCCAACGTCCTGACTTTC. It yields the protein CASSEAGTGGSGANVLTF.

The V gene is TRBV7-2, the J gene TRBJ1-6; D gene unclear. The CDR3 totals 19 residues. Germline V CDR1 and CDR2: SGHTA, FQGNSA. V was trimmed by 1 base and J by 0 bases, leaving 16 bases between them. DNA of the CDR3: TGTGCCAGCAGCTTAGTGTATGGACCCGGCAACTCCTATAATTCACCCCTCCACTTT. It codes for CASSLVYGPGNSYNSPLHF.

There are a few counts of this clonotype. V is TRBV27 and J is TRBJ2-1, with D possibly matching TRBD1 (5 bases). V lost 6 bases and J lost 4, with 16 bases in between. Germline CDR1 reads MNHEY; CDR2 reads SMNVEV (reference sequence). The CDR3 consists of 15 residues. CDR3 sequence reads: CASSPLSTAYNEQFF. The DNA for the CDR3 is TGTGCCAGCAGCCCTCTCTCGACAGCTTACAATGAGCAGTTCTTC.

This CDR3 is CSARSPVNEQYF. The CDR3 DNA sequence: TGCAGTGCTCGATCTCCCGTGAACGAGCAGTACTTC. This chain connects TRBV20-1 to TRBJ2-7; D is ambiguous. This CDR3 has 12 amino acids. Germline lookup yields CDR1 DFQATT and CDR2 SNEGSKA (reference sequence). Trimming took off 5 bases at V and 5 bases at J, with 13 bases between the two ends.

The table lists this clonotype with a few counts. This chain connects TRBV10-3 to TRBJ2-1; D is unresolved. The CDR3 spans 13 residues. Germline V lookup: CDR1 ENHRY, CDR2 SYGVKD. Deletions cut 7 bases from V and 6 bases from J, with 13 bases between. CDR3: CAINPGQSNEQFF. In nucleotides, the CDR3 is TGTGCCATCAATCCAGGCCAGTCCAATGAGCAGTTCTTC.

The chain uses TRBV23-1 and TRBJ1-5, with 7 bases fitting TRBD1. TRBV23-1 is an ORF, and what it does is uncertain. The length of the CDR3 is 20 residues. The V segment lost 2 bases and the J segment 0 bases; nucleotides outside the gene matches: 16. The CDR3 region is CASSQRGQDRRTYSNQPQHF. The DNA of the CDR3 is TGCGCCAGCAGTCAAAGGGGCCAGGACAGGCGAACGTATAGCAATCAGCCCCAGCATTTT.

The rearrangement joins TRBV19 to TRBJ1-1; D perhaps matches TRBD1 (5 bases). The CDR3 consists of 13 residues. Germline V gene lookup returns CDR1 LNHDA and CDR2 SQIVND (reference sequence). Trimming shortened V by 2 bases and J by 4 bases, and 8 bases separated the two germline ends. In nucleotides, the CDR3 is TGTGCCAGTAGTATACAGGGACTCACTGAAGCTTTCTTT. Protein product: CASSIQGLTEAFF.

CDR3: CASSSWTGYSPLHF. The DNA of the CDR3 is TGTGCCAGCAGCTCCTGGACAGGGTATTCACCCCTCCACTTT. The J gene is TRBJ1-6, the V gene TRBV7-9; 8 bases map to TRBD1. Germline V lookup: CDR1 SEHNR, CDR2 FQNEAQ (reference sequence). The CDR3 extends over 14 amino acids. With V trimmed by 4 bases and J by 8 bases, 4 bases remained unmatched.

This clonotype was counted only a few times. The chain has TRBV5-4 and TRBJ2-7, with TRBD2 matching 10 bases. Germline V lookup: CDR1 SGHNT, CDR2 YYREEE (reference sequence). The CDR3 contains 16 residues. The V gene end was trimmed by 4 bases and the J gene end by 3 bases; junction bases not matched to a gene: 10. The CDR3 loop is CASSLRRERGGYEQYF. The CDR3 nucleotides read TGTGCCAGCAGCCTCCGGCGGGAGCGGGGGGGCTACGAGCAGTACTTC.

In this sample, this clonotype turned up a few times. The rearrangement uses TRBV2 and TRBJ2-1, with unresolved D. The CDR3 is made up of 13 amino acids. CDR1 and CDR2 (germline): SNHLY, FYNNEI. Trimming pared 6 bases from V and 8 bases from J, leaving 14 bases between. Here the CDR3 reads CASSAHLRYEQFF. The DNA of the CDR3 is TGTGCCAGCAGCGCCCACCTTCGCTATGAGCAGTTCTTC.

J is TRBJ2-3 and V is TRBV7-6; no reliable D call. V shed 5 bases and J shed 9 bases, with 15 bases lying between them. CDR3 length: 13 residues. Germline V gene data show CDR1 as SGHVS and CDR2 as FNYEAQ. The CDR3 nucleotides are TGTGCCAGCAGCAGAGCCTCAATGGAGACGCAGTATTTT. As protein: CASSRASMETQYF.

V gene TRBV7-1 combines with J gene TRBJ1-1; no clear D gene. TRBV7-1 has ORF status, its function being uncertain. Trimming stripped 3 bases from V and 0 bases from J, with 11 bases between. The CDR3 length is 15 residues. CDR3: CASSSKTGLNTEAFF. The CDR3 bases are TGTGCCAGCAGCTCCAAAACGGGCTTGAACACTGAAGCTTTCTTT.

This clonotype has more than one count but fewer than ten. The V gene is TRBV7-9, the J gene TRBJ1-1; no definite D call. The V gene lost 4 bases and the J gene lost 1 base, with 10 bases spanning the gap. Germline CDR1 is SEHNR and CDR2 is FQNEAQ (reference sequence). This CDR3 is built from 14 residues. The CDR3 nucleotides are TGTGCCAGCAGCTCGGGCAGAGGGAACACTGAAGCTTTCTTT. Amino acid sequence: CASSSGRGNTEAFF.

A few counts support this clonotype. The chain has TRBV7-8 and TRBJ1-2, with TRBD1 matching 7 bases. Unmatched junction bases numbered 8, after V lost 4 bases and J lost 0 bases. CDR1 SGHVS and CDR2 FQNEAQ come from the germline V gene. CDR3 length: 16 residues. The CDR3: CASSSPRDRPNYGYTF. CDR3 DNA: TGTGCCAGCAGCTCACCCAGGGACAGACCTAACTATGGCTACACCTTC.

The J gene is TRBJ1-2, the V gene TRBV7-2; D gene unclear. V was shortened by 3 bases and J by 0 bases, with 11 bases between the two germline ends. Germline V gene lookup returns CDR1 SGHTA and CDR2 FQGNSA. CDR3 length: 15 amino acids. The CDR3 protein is CASSFTVNANYGYTF. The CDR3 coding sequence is TGTGCCAGCAGCTTTACAGTGAATGCTAACTATGGCTACACCTTC.

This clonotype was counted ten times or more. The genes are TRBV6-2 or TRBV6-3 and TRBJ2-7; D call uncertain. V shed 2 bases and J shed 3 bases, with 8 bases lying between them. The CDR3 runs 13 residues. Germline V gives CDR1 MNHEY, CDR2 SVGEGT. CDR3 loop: CASSYPGGYEQYV. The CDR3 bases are TGTGCCAGCAGTTACCCGGGCGGCTACGAGCAGTACGTC.

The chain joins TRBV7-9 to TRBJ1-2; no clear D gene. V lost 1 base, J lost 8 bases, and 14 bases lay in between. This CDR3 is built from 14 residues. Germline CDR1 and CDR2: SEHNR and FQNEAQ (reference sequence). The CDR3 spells CASSLGGVGEGYTF. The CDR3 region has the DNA TGTGCCAGCAGCTTAGGCGGTGTCGGGGAAGGCTACACCTTC.